This T cell receptor beta chain comes out of a study of a mutant IDH1 vaccine in newly diagnosed glioma listed by TCRdb under 2021. Background on the whole study: Patients received eight vaccinations in weeks 1, 3, 5, 7, 11, 15, 19 and 23, corresponding to visits V03 through V10. Six visits were used for peripheral blood collection: V03 (baseline), V05, V07, V10, V12 and V13. Vaccination began 4-6 weeks after radiotherapy alone, or alongside temozolomide cycles in the chemotherapy-containing groups. For exploratory analyses, fewer than 30 treated patients had longitudinal TCRB deep sequencing done wherever samples were available. Of the approximately 33 treated patients, approximately 62% were male and approximately 40% were female, and the mean age was about 40 years. Before enrollment, most patients had been given radiochemotherapy with temozolomide as standard therapy, while the rest had received either radiotherapy alone or temozolomide alone.

About this clone itself: The antigen this receptor binds is unknown. One base away there is no much larger clone; base qualities are not given.

CDR1 and CDR2 were assigned from the germline V gene as SGHTA and FQGNSA. The CDR3 numbers 15 residues from cysteine through phenylalanine. The retained sequence is limited to the CDR3, 45 bases, with the frame set at the first base. V is pruned by 0 bases and J by 1 base, leaving 0 bases of the junction without a gene match. General study outcomes and caveats: Pseudoprogression seemed to be unrelated to changes in the top peripheral T cell clonotypes found by TCRB sequencing. It was noted by the authors that analyses of patient blood samples could not be reproduced owing to sample limitations. Across multiple MHC alleles, vaccine-induced immune responses were seen in 93.3% of patients. Availability determined which PBMC samples were chosen for TCRB deep sequencing.

The library relied on the immunoSEQ multiplex PCR assay. Following the manufacturer's protocol, the hsTCRB Kit was used to amplify rearranged TCR beta chain sequences. Sequencing of TCRB libraries was carried out on an Illumina MiSeq. The source study handled its data this way. The kit vendor's proprietary platform handled demultiplexing, trimming and gene mapping. The table comes from immuneACCESS by way of TCRdb, which keeps in-frame sequences with V and J called. Part of the clones is missing from these tables; in studies checked, under half for an unresolved V gene and the rest for unknown reasons. V and J calls and clone size are given by that table; D and trimming were obtained from the DNA. For this sample the table gives nearly 35,000 clones, of which about four fifths were detected only once. The ten largest make up 24% of the sample. This sample's time point label indicates: week 5, during vaccination. Every vaccine dose consisted of 300 ug of a 20-mer mutant IDH1 peptide in Montanide, administered subcutaneously together with topical imiquimod. The donors had newly diagnosed IDH1-mutant astrocytomas of WHO grade 3 or 4 that showed loss of nuclear ATRX. The samples were drawn from NOA16, a multicentre, single-arm, open-label phase I trial in Germany that tested a mutant IDH1 peptide vaccine in humans for the first time. Genomic DNA for TCRB sequencing was extracted from EDTA blood using the DNeasy Blood and Tissue Kit.

Here the sequenced sample was PBMCs, taken from a glioma patient whose treatment included an IDH1 peptide vaccine. The chain uses TRBV7-2 and TRBJ2-7, with 10 middle bases fitting TRBD1. This TCR was recovered from a man aged 30-40 years with glioma. The CDR3 protein sequence reads: CASSLAGQGSYEQYF. The bases are TGTGCCAGCAGCTTAGCGGGACAGGGGTCCTACGAGCAGTACTTC.